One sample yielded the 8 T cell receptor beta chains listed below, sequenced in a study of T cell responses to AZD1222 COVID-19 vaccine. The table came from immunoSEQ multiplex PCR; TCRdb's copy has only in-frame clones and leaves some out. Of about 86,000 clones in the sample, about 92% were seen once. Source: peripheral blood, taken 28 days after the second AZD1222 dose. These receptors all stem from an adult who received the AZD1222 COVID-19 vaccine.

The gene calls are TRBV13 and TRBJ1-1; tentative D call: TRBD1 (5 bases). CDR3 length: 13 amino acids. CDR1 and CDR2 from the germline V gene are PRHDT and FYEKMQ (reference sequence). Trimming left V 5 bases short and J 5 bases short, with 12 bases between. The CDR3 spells CASSPTGGTEAFF. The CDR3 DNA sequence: TGTGCCAGCAGCCCCACAGGAGGTACTGAAGCTTTCTTT.

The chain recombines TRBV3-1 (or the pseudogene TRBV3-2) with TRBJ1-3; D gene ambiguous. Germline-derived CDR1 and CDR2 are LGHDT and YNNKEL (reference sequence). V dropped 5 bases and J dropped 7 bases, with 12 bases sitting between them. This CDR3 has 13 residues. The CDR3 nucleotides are TGTGCCAGCAGCTCCAATGTTGGCAACACCATATATTTT. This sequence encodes CASSSNVGNTIYF.

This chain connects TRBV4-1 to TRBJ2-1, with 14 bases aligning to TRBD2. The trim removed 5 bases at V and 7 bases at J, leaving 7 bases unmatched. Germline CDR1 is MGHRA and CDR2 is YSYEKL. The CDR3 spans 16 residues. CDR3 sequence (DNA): TGCGCCAGCAGCGACCGACTAGCGGGGGGGACAAATGAGCAGTTCTTC. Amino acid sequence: CASSDRLAGGTNEQFF.

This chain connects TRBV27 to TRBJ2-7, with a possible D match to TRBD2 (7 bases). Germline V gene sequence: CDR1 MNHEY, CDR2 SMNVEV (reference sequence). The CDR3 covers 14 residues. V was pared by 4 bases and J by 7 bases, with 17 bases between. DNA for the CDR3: TGTGCCAGCAGTTCCGGGGAGGGGGGGAAAGAGCAGTACGTC. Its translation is CASSSGEGGKEQYV.

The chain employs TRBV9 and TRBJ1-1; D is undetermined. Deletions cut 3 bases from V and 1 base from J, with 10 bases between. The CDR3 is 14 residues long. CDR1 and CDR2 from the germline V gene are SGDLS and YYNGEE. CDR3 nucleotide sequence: TGTGCCAGCAGCGGAGACACGGGGAACACTGAAGCTTTCTTT. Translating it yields CASSGDTGNTEAFF.

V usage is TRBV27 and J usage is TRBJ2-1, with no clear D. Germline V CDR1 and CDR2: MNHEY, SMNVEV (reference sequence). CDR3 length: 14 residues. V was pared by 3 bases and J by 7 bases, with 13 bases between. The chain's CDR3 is CASSFILGGNEQFF. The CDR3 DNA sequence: TGTGCCAGCAGTTTCATTCTGGGTGGGAATGAGCAGTTCTTC.

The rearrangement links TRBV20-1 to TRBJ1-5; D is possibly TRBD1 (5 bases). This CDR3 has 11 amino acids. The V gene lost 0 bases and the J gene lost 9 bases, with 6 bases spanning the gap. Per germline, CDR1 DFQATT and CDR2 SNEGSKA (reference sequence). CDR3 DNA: TGCAGTGCTAGAGAGGGGGGGCCCCAGCATTTT. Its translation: CSAREGGPQHF.

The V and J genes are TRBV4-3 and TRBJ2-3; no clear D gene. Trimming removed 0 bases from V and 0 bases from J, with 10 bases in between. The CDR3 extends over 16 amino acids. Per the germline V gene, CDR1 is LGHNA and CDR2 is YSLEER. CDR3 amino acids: CASSQEYRQSTDTQYF. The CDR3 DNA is TGCGCCAGCAGCCAAGAATACCGACAAAGCACAGATACGCAGTATTTT.